This TCR beta chain was documented in a study of blood T cell repertoires in COVID-19. For the study at large: Donors in the United States, Italy and Spain gave samples during acute or convalescent COVID-19. PBMCs, B-cell-depleted T cells, or T cells were the source of the cDNA or gDNA that made up the material.

V gave up 4 bases and J gave up 5 bases; unmatched junction bases: 21. The CDR3 runs to 19 residues. Germline CDR1 reads SGHVS; CDR2 reads FNYEAQ. As processed by the authors: Reference gene primers were amplified, and this amplification served to estimate nucleated cell counts. Measured with immunoSEQ multiplex PCR; TCRdb has only the in-frame clones, and not every one. V and J calls and clone size follow that table, whereas D and trimming were derived from the DNA. The data hold approximately 200,000 clones, with around four fifths observed a single time. Seattle cases were enrolled at active infection and followed longitudinally.

The sample taken for sequencing was peripheral blood. The receptor comes from a woman of 80 years or more with COVID-19, enrolled during active disease. The chain combines TRBV7-6 with TRBJ1-1; TRBD1 matches at 8 bases. The CDR3 reads CASSSPLDRARMDRTEAFF. CDR3 DNA: TGTGCCAGCAGCTCCCCTTTGGACAGGGCTCGGATGGATCGGACTGAAGCTTTCTTT.